This record looks at one T cell receptor (beta chain) sequence and its context. CDR3 length: 12 residues. Trimming pared 5 bases from V and 3 bases from J, leaving 11 bases between. Germline assignment: CDR1 DFQATT and CDR2 SNEGSKA (reference sequence). The data were obtained in a study of early T cells in non-severe SARS-CoV-2 infection. For the study at large: The chains were unpaired, and the sequenced material was bulk RNA from unsorted whole blood.

Individual cDNA molecules received unique molecular identifiers. TCRdb ran MiXCR on the 5' RACE reads and lists one entry per CDR3 protein. The sample has 120,000 or so distinct CDR3 sequences; roughly an eighth are singletons. The chain carries TRBV20-1 and TRBJ2-7; D may be TRBD1 (5 bases). The receptor was isolated from an adult who was a healthcare worker with PCR-confirmed SARS-CoV-2 infection or an uninfected control (not recorded which). The source material was whole blood, sampled at baseline. In DNA, the CDR3 is TGCAGTGCTCGGAAAGACAGCTACGAGCAGTACTTC. Residues: CSARKDSYEQYF.